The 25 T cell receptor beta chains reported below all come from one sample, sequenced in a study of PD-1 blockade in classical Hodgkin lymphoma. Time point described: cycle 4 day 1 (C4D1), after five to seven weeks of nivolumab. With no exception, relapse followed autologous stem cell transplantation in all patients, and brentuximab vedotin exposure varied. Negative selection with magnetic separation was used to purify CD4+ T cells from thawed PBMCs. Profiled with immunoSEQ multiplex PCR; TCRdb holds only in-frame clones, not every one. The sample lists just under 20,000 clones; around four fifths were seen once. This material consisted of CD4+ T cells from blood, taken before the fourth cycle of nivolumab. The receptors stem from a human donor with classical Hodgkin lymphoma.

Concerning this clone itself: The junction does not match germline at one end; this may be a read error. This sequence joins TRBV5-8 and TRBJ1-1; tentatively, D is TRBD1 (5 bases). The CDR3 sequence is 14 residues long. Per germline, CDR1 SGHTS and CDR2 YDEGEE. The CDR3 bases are TGTGCCAGCAGCGGGGGACCTTACGACACTGAAGTTTTCTTT. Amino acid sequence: CASSGGPYDTEVFF.

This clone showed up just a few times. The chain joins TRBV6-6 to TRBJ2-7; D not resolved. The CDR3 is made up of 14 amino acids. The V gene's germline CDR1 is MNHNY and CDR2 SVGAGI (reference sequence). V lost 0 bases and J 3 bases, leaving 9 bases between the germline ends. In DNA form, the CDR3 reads TGTGCCAGCAGTTACTCACGCGGAAGCTACGAGCAGTACTTC. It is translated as CASSYSRGSYEQYF.

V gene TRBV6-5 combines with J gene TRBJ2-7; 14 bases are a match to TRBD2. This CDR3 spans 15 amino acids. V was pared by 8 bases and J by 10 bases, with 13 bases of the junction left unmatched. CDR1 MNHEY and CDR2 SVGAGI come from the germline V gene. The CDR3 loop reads CASGRTGLAGVVQYF. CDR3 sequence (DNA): TGTGCCAGCGGCCGTACGGGACTAGCGGGAGTCGTCCAGTACTTC.

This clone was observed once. This CDR3 is CASSGRGWQPQHF. The CDR3 DNA reads TGTGCCAGCAGTGGCAGGGGGTGGCAGCCCCAGCATTTT. The V call is TRBV6-1, the J call TRBJ1-5; 7 bases align to TRBD1. The V gene's germline CDR1 is MNHNS and CDR2 SASEGT. The CDR3 has 13 amino acids. V was clipped by 4 bases and J by 7 bases; unmatched bases: 4.

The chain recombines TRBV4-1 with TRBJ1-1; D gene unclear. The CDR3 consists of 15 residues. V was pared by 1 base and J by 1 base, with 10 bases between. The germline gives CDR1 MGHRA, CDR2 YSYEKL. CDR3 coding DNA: TGCGCCAGCAGCCAAGTTGGTTTAGAGAACACTGAAGCTTTCTTT. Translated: CASSQVGLENTEAFF.

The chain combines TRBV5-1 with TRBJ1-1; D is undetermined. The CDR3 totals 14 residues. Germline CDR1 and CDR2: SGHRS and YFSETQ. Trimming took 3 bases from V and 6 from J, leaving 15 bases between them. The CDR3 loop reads CASSSEPSGPEAFF. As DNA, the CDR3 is TGCGCCAGCAGCTCCGAGCCGTCTGGTCCTGAAGCTTTCTTT.

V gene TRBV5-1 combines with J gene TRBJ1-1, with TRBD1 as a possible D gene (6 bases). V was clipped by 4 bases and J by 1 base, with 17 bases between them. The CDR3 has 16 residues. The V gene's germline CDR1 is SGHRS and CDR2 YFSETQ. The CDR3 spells CASSKTAGTKNTEAFF. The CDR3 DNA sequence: TGCGCCAGCAGCAAAACAGCCGGGACAAAGAACACTGAAGCTTTCTTT.

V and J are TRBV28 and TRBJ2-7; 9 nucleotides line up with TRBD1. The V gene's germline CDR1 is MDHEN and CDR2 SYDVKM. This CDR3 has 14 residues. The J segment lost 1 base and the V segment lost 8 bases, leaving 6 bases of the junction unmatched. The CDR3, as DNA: TGTGCCAGCCGGGGACAGGGTCGGTCCTACGAGCAGTACTTC. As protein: CASRGQGRSYEQYF.

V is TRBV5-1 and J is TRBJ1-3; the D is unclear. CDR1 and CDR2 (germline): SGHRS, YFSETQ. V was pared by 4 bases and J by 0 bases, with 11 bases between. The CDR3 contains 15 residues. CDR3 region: CASSPEGSSGNTIYF. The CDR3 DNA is TGCGCCAGCAGCCCGGAAGGGAGCTCTGGAAACACCATATATTTT.

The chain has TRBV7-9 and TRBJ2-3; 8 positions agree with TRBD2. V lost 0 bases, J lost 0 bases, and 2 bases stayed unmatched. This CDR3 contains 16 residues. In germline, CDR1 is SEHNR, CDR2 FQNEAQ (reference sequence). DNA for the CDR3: TGTGCCAGCAGCTTAGCCGCTAGCGGGAGCACAGATACGCAGTATTTT. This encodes CASSLAASGSTDTQYF. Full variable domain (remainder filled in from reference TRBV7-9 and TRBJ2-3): DTGVSQNPRHKITKRGQNVTFRCDPISEHNRLYWYRQTLGQGPEFLTYFQNEAQLEKSRLLSDRFSAERPKGSFSTLEIQRTEQGDSAMYLCASSLAASGSTDTQYFGPGTRLTVL.

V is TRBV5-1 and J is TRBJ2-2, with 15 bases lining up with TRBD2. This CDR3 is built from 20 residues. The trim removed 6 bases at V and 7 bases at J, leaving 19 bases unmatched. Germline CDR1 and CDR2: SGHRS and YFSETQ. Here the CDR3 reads CASTPRLGLAGGPWIGELFF. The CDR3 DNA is TGCGCCAGCACCCCTCGACTTGGACTAGCGGGAGGGCCCTGGATCGGGGAGCTGTTTTTT.

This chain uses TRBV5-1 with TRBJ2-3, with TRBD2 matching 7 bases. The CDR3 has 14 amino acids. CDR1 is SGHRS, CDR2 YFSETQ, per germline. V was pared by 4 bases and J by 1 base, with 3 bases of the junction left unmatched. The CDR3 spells CASSTTSGTDTQYF. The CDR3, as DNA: TGCGCCAGCAGCACAACTAGCGGCACAGATACGCAGTATTTT.

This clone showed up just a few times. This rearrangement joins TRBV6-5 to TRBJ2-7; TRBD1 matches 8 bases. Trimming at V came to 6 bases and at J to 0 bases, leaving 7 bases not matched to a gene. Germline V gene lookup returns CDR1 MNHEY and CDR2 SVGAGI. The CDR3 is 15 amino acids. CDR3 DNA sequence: TGTGCCAGCAGGACCAACAGGGGGACCTCCTACGAGCAGTACTTC. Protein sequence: CASRTNRGTSYEQYF.

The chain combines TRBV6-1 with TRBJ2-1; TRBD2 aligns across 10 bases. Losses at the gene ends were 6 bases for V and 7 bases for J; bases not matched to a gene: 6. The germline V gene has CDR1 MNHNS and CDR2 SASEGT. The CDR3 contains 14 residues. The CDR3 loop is CASRVSGRVNEQFF. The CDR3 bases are TGTGCCAGCAGGGTAAGCGGGAGGGTTAATGAGCAGTTCTTC.

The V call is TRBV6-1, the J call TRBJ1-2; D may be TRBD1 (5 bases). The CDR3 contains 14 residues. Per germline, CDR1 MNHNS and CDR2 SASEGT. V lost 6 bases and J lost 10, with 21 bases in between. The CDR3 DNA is TGTGCCAGCAGCGCCGCCTGGGACGGAGGATACTACACCTTC. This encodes CASSAAWDGGYYTF.

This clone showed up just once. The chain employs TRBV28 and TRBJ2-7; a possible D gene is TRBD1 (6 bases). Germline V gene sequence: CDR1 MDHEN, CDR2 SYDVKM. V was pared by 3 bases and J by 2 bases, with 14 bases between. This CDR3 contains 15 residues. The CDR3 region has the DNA TGTGCCAGCAGTTTGGCAGGGGTAGATCCCTACGAGCAGTACTTC. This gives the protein CASSLAGVDPYEQYF.

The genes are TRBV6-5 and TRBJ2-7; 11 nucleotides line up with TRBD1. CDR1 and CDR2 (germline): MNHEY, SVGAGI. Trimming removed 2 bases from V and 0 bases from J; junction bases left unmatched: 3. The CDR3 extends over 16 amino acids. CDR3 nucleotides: TGTGCCAGCAGTTACGGGGGGACAGGGGGCTCCTACGAGCAGTACTTC. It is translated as CASSYGGTGGSYEQYF.

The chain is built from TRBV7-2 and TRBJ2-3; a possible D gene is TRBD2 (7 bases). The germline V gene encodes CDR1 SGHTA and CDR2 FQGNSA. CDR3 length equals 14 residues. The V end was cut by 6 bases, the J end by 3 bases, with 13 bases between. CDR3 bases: TGTGCCAGCAGACCGGGGGGCACAACAGATACGCAGTATTTT. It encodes CASRPGGTTDTQYF. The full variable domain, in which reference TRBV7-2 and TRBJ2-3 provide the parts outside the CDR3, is GAGVSQSPSNKVTEKGKDVELRCDPISGHTALYWYRQSLGQGLEFLIYFQGNSAPDKSGLPSDRFSAERTGGSVSTLTIQRTQQEDSAVYLCASRPGGTTDTQYFGPGTRLTVL.

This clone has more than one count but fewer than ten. In nucleotides, the CDR3 is TGTGCCAGCAAGGAGCGGGAGGGTAACTACGAGCAGTACTTC. It yields the protein CASKEREGNYEQYF. The chain carries TRBV6-1 and TRBJ2-7, with 10 bases matching TRBD2. Germline V gene data show CDR1 as MNHNS and CDR2 as SASEGT. The J segment lost 3 bases and the V segment lost 7 bases, leaving 6 bases of the junction unmatched. The CDR3 extends over 14 amino acids.

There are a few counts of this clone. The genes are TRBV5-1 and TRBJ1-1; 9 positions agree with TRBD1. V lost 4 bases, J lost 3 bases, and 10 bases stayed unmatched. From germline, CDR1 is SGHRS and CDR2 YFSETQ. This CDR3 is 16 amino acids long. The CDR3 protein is CASSPLQGAGDTEAFF. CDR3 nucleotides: TGCGCCAGCAGCCCGTTACAGGGGGCAGGGGACACTGAAGCTTTCTTT.

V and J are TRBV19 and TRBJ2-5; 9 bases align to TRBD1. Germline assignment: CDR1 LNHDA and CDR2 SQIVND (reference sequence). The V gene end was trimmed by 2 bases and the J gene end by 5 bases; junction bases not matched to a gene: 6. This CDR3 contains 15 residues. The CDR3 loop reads CASSIRGQGGETQYF. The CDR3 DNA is TGTGCCAGTAGTATAAGGGGACAGGGAGGTGAGACCCAGTACTTC.

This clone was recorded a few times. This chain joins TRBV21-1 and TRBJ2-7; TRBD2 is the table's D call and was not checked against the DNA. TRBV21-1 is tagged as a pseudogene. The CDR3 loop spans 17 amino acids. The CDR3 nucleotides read TGTGCCAGCAGCTCCCAAGGGCCATTAGCGGGGGGCTGGGAGCAGTACTTC. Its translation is CASSSQGPLAGGWEQYF.

CDR3 sequence: CAISEFGGDSYEQYF. DNA for the CDR3: TGTGCCATCAGTGAATTCGGGGGCGACTCCTACGAGCAGTACTTC. V is TRBV10-3 and J is TRBJ2-7, with D possibly called TRBD1 or TRBD2 (6 bases each). CDR3 size: 15 residues. Per germline, CDR1 ENHRY and CDR2 SYGVKD. Trimming took off 3 bases at V and 0 bases at J, with 12 bases between the two ends.

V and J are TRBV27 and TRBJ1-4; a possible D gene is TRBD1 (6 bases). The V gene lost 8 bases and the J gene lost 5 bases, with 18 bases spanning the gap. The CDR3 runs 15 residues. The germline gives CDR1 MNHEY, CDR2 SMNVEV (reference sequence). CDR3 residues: CASSEQGSMNEKLFF. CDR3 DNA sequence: TGTGCCAGCTCCGAACAGGGTTCGATGAATGAAAAACTGTTTTTT.

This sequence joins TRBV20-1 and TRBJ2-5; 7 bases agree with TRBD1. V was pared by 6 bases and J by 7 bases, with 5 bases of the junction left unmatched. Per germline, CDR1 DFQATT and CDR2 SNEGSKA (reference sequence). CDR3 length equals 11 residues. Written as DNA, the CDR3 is TGCAGTGCCACAACAGGGGTGACCCAGTACTTC. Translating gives CSATTGVTQYF.